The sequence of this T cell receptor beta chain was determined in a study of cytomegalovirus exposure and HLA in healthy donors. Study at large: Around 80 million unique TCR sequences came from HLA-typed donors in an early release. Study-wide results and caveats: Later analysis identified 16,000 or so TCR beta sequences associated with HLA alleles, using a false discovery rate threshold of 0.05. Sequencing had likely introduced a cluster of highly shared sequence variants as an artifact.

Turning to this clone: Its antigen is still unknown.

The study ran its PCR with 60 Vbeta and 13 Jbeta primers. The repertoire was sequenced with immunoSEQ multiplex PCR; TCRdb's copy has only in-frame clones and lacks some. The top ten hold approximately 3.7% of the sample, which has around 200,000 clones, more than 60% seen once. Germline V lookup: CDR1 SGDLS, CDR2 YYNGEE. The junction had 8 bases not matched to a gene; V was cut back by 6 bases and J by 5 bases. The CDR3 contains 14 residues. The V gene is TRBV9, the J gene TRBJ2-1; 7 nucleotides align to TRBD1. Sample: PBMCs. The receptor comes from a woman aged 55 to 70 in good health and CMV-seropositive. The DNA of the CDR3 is TGTGCCAGCAATAGCCAGGGGGTCAACAATGAGCAGTTCTTC. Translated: CASNSQGVNNEQFF. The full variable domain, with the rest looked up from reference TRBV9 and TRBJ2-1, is DSGVTQTPKHLITATGQRVTLRCSPRSGDLSVYWYQQSLDQGLQFLIQYYNGEERAKGNILERFSAQQFPDLHSELNLSSLELGDSALYFCASNSQGVNNEQFFGPGTRLTVL.